This T cell receptor (beta chain) is from a study of human T cells and chemical hapten exposure listed by TCRdb under 2021. For the study in its entirety: For sensitization, 2% DPC in acetone was applied to a 2 cm by 2 cm area of upper inner arm skin. Patients additionally received weekly therapeutic DPC doses to the scalp throughout the approximately 22-week study period. Patch testing was performed on the upper back with Finn chambers containing 0.01% DPC, and the patch tests were scored after 6 days according to International Contact Dermatitis Research Group standards. The mostly female patient cohort included alopecia areata with under or over 50% scalp involvement, alopecia totalis and alopecia universalis. Libraries were pooled for sequencing, and per-sample TCR yields varied mainly because of small differences in library volumes within the pool. Peripheral blood TCR repertoire changes were tracked in vivo in alopecia patients during primary and secondary sensitization to the hapten diphenylcyclopropenone (DPC). Blood samples were taken from patients before sensitization (week 0) and then at 2, 6 and about 24 weeks after DPC sensitization. Under 30 alopecia patients gave blood for TCR sequencing at one to four time points (pre-sensitization, 2, 6 and 24 weeks).

Study-wide findings and limitations: Patch test score was positively correlated with the number of PT1 expanded TCRs, with significance at thresholds 8, 16 and 32 but not at 4. Repeated subsampling changed both the strength of the expansion versus patch-test correlation and the threshold at which the correlation became significant. Because all patients had alopecia, a presumed autoimmune disease, the immune response of the patients might differ from that of healthy individuals. No change with DPC sensitization was found in the number of TCRs above 1 in 1000 frequency, and no evidence of global repertoire structure alterations was found. Expanded TCRs formed significantly more large CDR3 similarity clusters than pre-sensitization or healthy control sets, consistent with antigen-driven responses.

Trimming at the junction amounts to 1 base on V and 3 bases on J, and the germline ends lie 12 bases apart. Counted from cysteine to phenylalanine, this CDR3 has 15 amino acids. Kept here is only the CDR3 DNA, which spans 45 bases and is read in frame from base 1. CDR1 and CDR2, per the germline V gene, are SGHVS and FQNEAQ. The time point label on this specimen signifies: pre-sensitization, week 0. What this sample's treatment or condition label stands for: therapeutic diphenylcyclopropenone sensitization with weekly scalp DPC. At every patch-test visit, the blood draw took place before the patch test was put on. To be eligible, patients had to be aged 18 to 70, diagnosed with alopecia and judged suitable for DPC therapy, while pregnant patients were excluded. Total RNA was isolated from unfractionated whole blood collected in Tempus Blood RNA tubes. The receptor library was made with RACE. Sequencing was performed on a NextSeq 500. Library preparation attached unique molecular identifiers to individual cDNA molecules for quantitative, reproducible TCR counting. For every blood RNA sample, sequencing covered both the TCR alpha and TCR beta chains. The study's own analysis went as follows. The median number of TCRs per sample was roughly 98,000, ranging from roughly 23,224 to 690,600. V, J and CDR3 annotation of the TCR reads was carried out using the Decombinator software suite. Every sample was subsampled to the same number of TCRs (28,000) for the PS versus PT1 abundance plots. Expanded TCRs were defined as absent before sensitization and observed at least eight times at the 2-week time point. TCRdb reprocessing: public reads trimmed at Q25 with fastp, clones called with MiXCR, in-frame beta chains kept. Merged by CDR3 protein, the rows form single entries marked with the most common genes and DNA. TCRdb, not the authors, supplied the V and J calls. The sample has around 300,000 distinct CDR3 sequences on record, around 5.5% of them singletons. Clones ranked in the top ten supply over 7% of the sample.

With respect to this clonotype: Which antigen it targets is not known. No base quality values were provided; no much bigger clone lies one nucleotide off.

The specimen was whole blood, collected in connection with sensitization to the hapten diphenylcyclopropenone (DPC). The receptor was isolated from a woman aged 18-29 years with alopecia areata. Some clones in this sample may be carry-over from other donors' samples. The chain is assembled from TRBV7-8 and TRBJ1-1, with the D gene not clear enough to name. CDR3 protein: CASSLERGFDTEAFF. The bases read TGTGCCAGCAGCTTAGAGCGGGGTTTCGACACTGAAGCTTTCTTT.